This TCR beta chain derives from a study of T cell repertoires in cytomegalovirus infection. Study information: Recently described HLA-C-restricted plus well-studied HLA-B-restricted CMV epitopes were used. From public TCR beta signatures came an indication of both CMV infection and matching HLA type. Whole-study findings and limits: The ex vivo response was dominated by HLA-C-restricted CMV-specific TCR beta clonotypes.

One entry per CDR3 protein, called by TCRdb with MiXCR from the reads. The data hold approximately 730,000 distinct CDR3 sequences, with around 31% observed a single time. With 6 bases removed from V and 6 bases from J, the gap between germline ends came to 11 bases. Germline CDR1 MDHEN, CDR2 SYDVKM. This CDR3 spans 12 amino acids. Turning to this clonotype: The antigen remains undetermined.

J is TRBJ1-1 and V is TRBV28; D unclear. The TCR originated in a human donor in good health (CMV status not recorded). Some clones in this sample may be carry-over from other donors' samples. This sample comprised cultured PBMCs, obtained from culture after CMV antigen stimulation. For the CDR3, the DNA is TGTGCCAGCAGCCCGCGACTGGCTGAAGCTTTCTTT. Translated, it gives CASSPRLAEAFF.